Sequencing of this TCR beta chain was carried out in a study of T cell responses to AZD1222 COVID-19 vaccine. The table lists this clone with a count of one. Germline V gene lookup returns CDR1 LNHNV and CDR2 YYDKDF (reference sequence). V was pared by 1 base and J by 3 bases, with 12 bases between. This CDR3 is built from 15 residues. Produced via immunoSEQ multiplex PCR; TCRdb's table is partial and in-frame only. The sample lists 170,000 or so clones, approximately 90% occurring once. The sequencing used peripheral blood, collected on day 0 of AZD1222 vaccination. The TCR was taken from an adult in good health. The gene calls are TRBV15 and TRBJ2-5; D assignment may be TRBD1 or TRBD2 (6 bases each). DNA of the CDR3: TGTGCCACCAGCAGAGGGGGGGCCGGCGAAGAGACCCAGTACTTC. Protein sequence: CATSRGGAGEETQYF.